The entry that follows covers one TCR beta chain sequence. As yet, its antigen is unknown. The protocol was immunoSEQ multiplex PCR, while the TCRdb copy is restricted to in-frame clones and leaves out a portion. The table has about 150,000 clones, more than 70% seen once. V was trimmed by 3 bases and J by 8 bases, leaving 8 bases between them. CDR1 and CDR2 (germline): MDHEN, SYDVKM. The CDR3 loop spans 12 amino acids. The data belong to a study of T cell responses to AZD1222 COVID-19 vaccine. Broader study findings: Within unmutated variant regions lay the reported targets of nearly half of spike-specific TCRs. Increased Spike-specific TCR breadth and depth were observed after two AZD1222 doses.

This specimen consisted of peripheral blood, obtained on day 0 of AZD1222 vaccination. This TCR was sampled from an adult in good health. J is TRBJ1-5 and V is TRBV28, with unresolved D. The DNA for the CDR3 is TGTGCCAGCAGTTTTGCAAGGGAGCCCCAGCATTTT. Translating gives CASSFAREPQHF.